This record concerns one T cell receptor (beta chain) sequence. The sample belongs to a study of graft-versus-host responses after intestinal transplantation. TCRdb keeps only in-frame clones here, not all; method: immunoSEQ multiplex PCR. The table has roughly 97,000 clones, approximately 90% seen once. J lost 5 bases, V lost 7 bases, and 6 bases had no gene match. The CDR3 consists of 13 residues. The germline gives CDR1 SGHTS, CDR2 YDEGEE. The TCR originated in a human patient who received an intestinal transplant, so some T cells may come from the graft donor. This chain links TRBV5-8 with TRBJ2-5; 9 bases line up with TRBD1. The sample in question was PBMCs, obtained about 440 days after intestinal transplant. The CDR3 DNA reads as TGTGCCAGCGGGGGGACAGGGCGCGAGACCCAGTACTTC. Translation gives CASGGTGRETQYF. Using reference TRBV5-8 and TRBJ2-5 for the parts outside the CDR3, the full variable domain is EAGVTQSPTHLIKTRGQQATLRCSPISGHTSVYWYQQALGLGLQFLLWYDEGEERNRGNFPPRFSGRQFPNYSSELNVNALELEDSALYLCASGGTGRETQYFGPGTRLLVL.